There are many counts of the clone carrying this TCR beta chain. The CDR3 runs 15 residues. V lost 0 bases and J lost 3, with 9 bases in between. Germline loops: CDR1 MNHNY, CDR2 SVGAGI (reference sequence). The lymph nodes were axillary draining lymph nodes from breast cancer patients. These data originate in a study of breast tumors, draining lymph nodes, adjacent tissues. Each CDR3 protein gets one entry after TCRdb re-called the multiplex PCR reads with MiXCR. The profile shows 150,000 to 200,000 distinct CDR3 sequences, roughly a third of them singletons. The specimen was axillary lymph node tissue. The receptor was derived from a female donor with breast cancer. Some clones in this sample may be carry-over from other donors' samples. V is TRBV6-6 and J is TRBJ1-3; D remains ambiguous. The CDR3 region is CASSYSIQVGNTIYF. CDR3 bases: TGTGCCAGCAGTTACTCAATCCAGGTTGGAAACACCATATATTTT.